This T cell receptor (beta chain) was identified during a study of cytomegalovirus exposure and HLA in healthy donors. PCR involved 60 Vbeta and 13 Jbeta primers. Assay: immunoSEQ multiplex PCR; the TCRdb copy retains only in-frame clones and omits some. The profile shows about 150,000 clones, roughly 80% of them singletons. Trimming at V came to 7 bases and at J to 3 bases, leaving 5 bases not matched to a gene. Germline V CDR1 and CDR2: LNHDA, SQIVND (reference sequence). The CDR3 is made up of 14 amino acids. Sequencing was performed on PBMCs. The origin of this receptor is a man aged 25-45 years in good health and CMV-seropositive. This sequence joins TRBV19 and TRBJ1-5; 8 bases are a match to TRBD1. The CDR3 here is CASMRTGFNQPQHF. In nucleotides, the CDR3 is TGTGCCAGTATGAGGACAGGGTTCAATCAGCCCCAGCATTTT.